This record concerns one T cell receptor (beta chain) sequence. No antigen is known for it. J lost 4 bases, V lost 2 bases, and 5 bases had no gene match. Germline V gene lookup returns CDR1 MNHNY and CDR2 SVGAGI (reference sequence). The CDR3 is 15 amino acids. These data are taken from a study of STAT5B mutations in CD4+ large granular lymphocyte leukemia. Whole-study findings and limits: Compared with healthy controls (2/35), patient top clones favored TRBV06 (8/27). Patient CD4-sorted repertoires looked more clonal than healthy CD4+ repertoires, even without putative leukemic clones.

The survey-level immunoSEQ assay was used. Authors' data handling: The detection floor for productive clonotype frequency was 2.59 x 10-5. TCRdb's table, derived via immunoSEQ multiplex PCR, lists solely in-frame clones and lacks some. V and J calls and clone size are copied from that table; D and trimming were computed from the DNA. This table has 25,000 to 30,000 clones, roughly three quarters appearing once. The sequenced sample was CD4+ T cells from blood buffy coats. The rearrangement joins TRBV6-6 to TRBJ2-1; TRBD1 matches 7 bases. The sequence came from a human donor in good health. CDR3 residues: CASSYESQGYNEQFF. The CDR3 DNA is TGTGCCAGCAGTTACGAATCACAGGGGTACAATGAGCAGTTCTTC.